This T cell receptor (beta chain) derives from a study of T cells after yellow fever vaccination. This clonotype is medium-sized by share. The antigen remains unidentified. Whole-study results and caveats: Abundant clonotypes from the bulk population could have been carried over as contaminants into FACS-sorted repertoires. Subsequent to the booster, the majority of primary-vaccination clones reappeared (less than 97% CD4, 88% CD8).

Germline CDR1 reads LGHNA; CDR2 reads YSLEER. The CDR3 loop spans 16 amino acids. The V gene end was trimmed by 2 bases and the J gene end by 6 bases; junction bases not matched to a gene: 10. UMIs and a universal primer site were added when TCR cDNA was made by 5'RACE template switching. A single record per CDR3 protein comes from TCRdb applying MiXCR to the 5' RACE reads. Counted here are about 340,000 distinct CDR3 sequences, around 13% occurring once; the ten biggest clones make up roughly 3%. This receptor was taken from a man aged 18 to 29 who received the YFV17D yellow fever vaccine. The V gene is TRBV4-3, the J gene TRBJ1-5; the match to TRBD1 covers 7 bases. Sample: CD4+ T cells sorted from PBMCs, taken 15 days after the yellow fever booster vaccination. The CDR3 here is CASSQNGEGASQPQHF. The CDR3 bases are TGCGCCAGCAGCCAAAATGGTGAGGGGGCGAGTCAGCCCCAGCATTTT.